This TCR beta chain was recovered during a study of T cell changes during pregnancy in multiple sclerosis. Profiled with immunoSEQ multiplex PCR; TCRdb holds only in-frame clones, not every one. Of roughly 100,000 clones in the sample, 80% to 95% are singletons; the top ten hold roughly 1.5%. Sequences were derived from peripheral blood, sampled after pregnancy. This TCR came from a female donor with multiple sclerosis, enrolled in a pregnancy study.

CDR3 DNA sequence: TGCGCCAGCAGCGACGGACAGGGGCGGGGAAACACTGAAGCTTTCTTT. As protein: CASSDGQGRGNTEAFF. The chain couples TRBV10-2 to TRBJ1-1, with 9 bases lining up with TRBD1. CDR1 and CDR2 from the germline V gene are WSHSY and SAAADI. There are 16 residues in the CDR3. V dropped 6 bases and J dropped 2; count of bases not matched to a gene: 10.